Given below is one T cell receptor (beta chain) in context. Its target is unknown. This sample is part of a study of T cell repertoires in cytomegalovirus infection. Study summary: Signatures in public TCR beta sequences pointed to both CMV infection and matching HLA type. Findings of the study overall: HLA-C-restricted CMV-specific TCR beta clonotypes prevailed in the ex vivo response.

V was clipped by 2 bases and J by 1 base, with 11 bases between them. The CDR3 consists of 15 residues. TCRdb reprocessed the reads with MiXCR, giving one entry per CDR3 protein. The sample has 550,000 to 700,000 distinct CDR3 sequences; 35% to 50% are singletons. Sequenced material: cultured PBMCs, taken from culture after CMV antigen stimulation. The source of this sequence is a human donor in good health (CMV status not recorded). Some clones in this sample may be carry-over from other donors' samples. This chain joins TRBV12-3 or TRBV12-4 and TRBJ2-5, with D possibly being TRBD2 (5 bases). This CDR3 is CASSLQEAPQETQYF. The CDR3 DNA sequence: TGTGCCAGCAGTTTACAGGAGGCACCCCAAGAGACCCAGTACTTC.